A single sample is the source of the 22 T cell receptor beta chains below, sequenced in a study of regulatory T cells in long-lasting Graves disease. Time point meaning: persistent/refractory GD, antithyroid drugs over 5 years with positive TRAb. RNA extracted from PBMCs served as the sequencing template. Assembly of TCR beta libraries relied on iRepertoire HTBI primers together with Arm-PCR of CDR3 regions. TCRdb processed the multiplex PCR reads anew with MiXCR; each CDR3 protein has one entry. The table includes hundreds of thousands of distinct CDR3 sequences, around a fifth detected once. Sequencing was performed on peripheral blood mononuclear cells (PBMCs), taken when the disease was refractory, from a patient treated with antithyroid drugs. These receptors all come from a female donor with Graves disease.

This clonotype was picked up many times. CDR3 sequence: CASSVDSGSYGYTF. Written as DNA, the CDR3 is TGTGCCAGCAGCGTAGATTCCGGCTCCTATGGCTACACCTTC. The J gene is TRBJ1-2, the V gene TRBV9, with D hard to call. Trimming cost V 0 bases and J 4 bases, with 10 bases left between them. The CDR3 covers 14 residues. Germline V gene lookup returns CDR1 SGDLS and CDR2 YYNGEE.

The sample holds many counts of this clonotype. The V gene is TRBV6-1, the J gene TRBJ2-7; 10 bases align to TRBD2. The germline V gene encodes CDR1 MNHNS and CDR2 SASEGT. Trimming took 6 bases from V and 7 from J; bases not matched to a gene: 12. The CDR3 runs 15 residues. The CDR3 DNA sequence: TGTGCCAGCAGGATAGCGGGAGGCAACCCTACGGAGCAGTACTTC. Protein sequence: CASRIAGGNPTEQYF.

This clonotype was detected a few times. This rearrangement joins TRBV6-1 to TRBJ1-4; D is undetermined. CDR3 length: 15 amino acids. V was trimmed by 6 bases and J by 3 bases, leaving 14 bases between them. Looked up from germline, CDR1 is MNHNS and CDR2 is SASEGT. The CDR3 loop reads CASSSERVANEKLFF. The CDR3 nucleotides are TGTGCCAGCAGCTCAGAAAGGGTGGCTAATGAAAAACTGTTTTTT.

In the case of this clonotype: This may be a read error: a much more frequent sequence differs by one nucleotide. Here the CDR3 reads CASSPRPGGAEQYF. In nucleotides, the CDR3 is TGTGCCAGCAGCCCACGGCCAGGGGGGGCCGAGCAGTACTTC. The chain joins TRBV7-2 to TRBJ2-7, with D perhaps matching TRBD1 or TRBD2 (7 bases each). From germline, CDR1 is SGHTA and CDR2 FQGNSA. This CDR3 comprises 14 residues. Deletions cut 5 bases from V and 6 bases from J, with 17 bases between. Drawing the rest from reference TRBV7-2 and TRBJ2-7, the complete variable domain is GAGVSQSPSNKVTEKGKDVELRCDPISGHTALYWYRQSLGQGLEFLIYFQGNSAPDKSGLPSDRFSAERTGGSVSTLTIQRTQQEDSAVYLCASSPRPGGAEQYFGPGTRLTVT.

The chain has TRBV29-1 and TRBJ2-5; 13 bases line up with TRBD2. The trim removed 3 bases at V and 0 bases at J, leaving 4 bases unmatched. CDR1 is SQVTM and CDR2 is ANQGSEA in the germline V gene. This CDR3 region has 16 residues. DNA for the CDR3: TGCAGCGTTGAGAGGACTAGCGGGAGAAACCAAGAGACCCAGTACTTC. Residues: CSVERTSGRNQETQYF.

On this clonotype: With only one base between it and a far larger clone, this is likely a read error. The rearrangement joins TRBV6-1 to TRBJ2-7; no definite D call. In germline, CDR1 is MNHNS, CDR2 SASEGT. This CDR3 region has 13 residues. V dropped 8 bases and J dropped 7 bases, with 18 bases sitting between them. The CDR3 here is CASGYQALTEQYF. For the CDR3, the DNA is TGTGCCAGCGGTTACCAGGCCCTCACGGAGCAGTACTTC.

This clonotype occurred many times. The V gene is TRBV6-5, the J gene TRBJ1-2, with a possible D match to TRBD1 (6 bases). The V gene's germline CDR1 is MNHEY and CDR2 SVGAGI. This CDR3 spans 14 amino acids. V lost 4 bases and J 4 bases, leaving 13 bases between the germline ends. The CDR3 reads CASSSRGLIYGYTF. CDR3 DNA: TGTGCCAGCAGTTCCAGGGGCTTGATCTATGGCTACACCTTC.

This clonotype was counted many times. The chain couples TRBV30 to TRBJ2-5, with 8 bases matching TRBD1. Trimming took 0 bases from V and 5 from J; bases not matched to a gene: 8. Per germline, CDR1 GTSNPN and CDR2 SVGIG (reference sequence). CDR3 size: 15 residues. The chain's CDR3 is CAWSVRGTGGETQYF. The CDR3 bases are TGTGCCTGGAGTGTACGTGGAACAGGGGGGGAGACCCAGTACTTC.

This chain connects TRBV24-1 to TRBJ2-5; D possibly matches TRBD1 or TRBD2 (5 bases each). CDR1 is KGHDR and CDR2 is SFDVKD in the germline V gene. V dropped 0 bases and J dropped 3 bases, with 16 bases sitting between them. The CDR3 length is 17 residues. CDR3 DNA sequence: TGTGCCACCAGTGATTTGCAAGAGGGGTTGAGCAAAGAGACCCAGTACTTC. Its translation is CATSDLQEGLSKETQYF.

This sequence joins TRBV7-2 and TRBJ1-3, with 7 positions matching TRBD1. Germline trimming cut 2 bases from V and 0 bases from J; bases unmatched to any gene: 7. The CDR3 totals 17 residues. Germline CDR1 SGHTA, CDR2 FQGNSA. The CDR3 bases are TGTGCCAGCAGCTTACGGCCAGGGGGTTTCTCTGGAAACACCATATATTTT. Translated, it gives CASSLRPGGFSGNTIYF.

This clonotype was counted ten times or more. The chain is built from TRBV11-2 and TRBJ2-7; 9 nucleotides agree with TRBD2. The V and J ends lost 4 bases and 6 bases, in that order; junction bases with no gene match: 13. The germline V gene encodes CDR1 SGHAT and CDR2 FQNNGV. The CDR3 length is 16 residues. The CDR3 DNA reads as TGTGCCAGCAGCTCCCTCTTATGGCGGGGGGGATCCGAGCAGTACTTC. This encodes CASSSLLWRGGSEQYF. Drawing the rest from reference TRBV11-2 and TRBJ2-7, the complete variable domain is EAGVAQSPRYKIIEKRQSVAFWCNPISGHATLYWYQQILGQGPKLLIQFQNNGVVDDSQLPKDRFSAERLKGVDSTLKIQPAKLEDSAVYLCASSSLLWRGGSEQYFGPGTRLTVT.

This chain connects TRBV28 to TRBJ1-4; no firm D call. The CDR3 has 14 residues. Germline assignment: CDR1 MDHEN and CDR2 SYDVKM. Deletions cut 4 bases from V and 3 bases from J, with 9 bases between. DNA of the CDR3: TGTGCCAGCAGTTGGGGTAGCGCTAATGAAAAACTGTTTTTT. Residues: CASSWGSANEKLFF.

This clonotype was seen at least ten times. The genes are TRBV28 and TRBJ1-1; unclear D gene. This CDR3 spans 14 amino acids. Trimming removed 1 base from V and 0 bases from J, with 6 bases in between. Germline V CDR1 and CDR2: MDHEN, SYDVKM. CDR3 DNA: TGTGCCAGCAGTTTATCTGGTTTGAACACTGAAGCTTTCTTT. It specifies CASSLSGLNTEAFF.

The table lists this clonotype with many counts. This chain joins TRBV20-1 and TRBJ2-5; D ambiguous. The V and J ends lost 5 bases and 2 bases respectively, with 12 bases between them. Germline V gives CDR1 DFQATT, CDR2 SNEGSKA (reference sequence). The CDR3 extends over 13 amino acids. The CDR3 sequence: CSAPPPFQETQYF. In DNA form, the CDR3 reads TGCAGTGCTCCCCCTCCTTTTCAAGAGACCCAGTACTTC.

The J gene is TRBJ2-1, the V gene TRBV24-1; D is unclear. This CDR3 is built from 16 residues. In germline, CDR1 is KGHDR, CDR2 SFDVKD. The ends were cut back, 4 bases at V and 4 bases at J, with 16 bases in the middle. The CDR3: CATSEAGILGYNEQFF. Written as DNA, the CDR3 is TGTGCCACCAGTGAGGCAGGAATTTTGGGGTACAATGAGCAGTTCTTC.

The CDR3, as DNA: TGTGCCAGCTCACTCAGGATGGTAACAACTAATGAAAAACTGTTTTTT. Protein product: CASSLRMVTTNEKLFF. V is TRBV18 and J is TRBJ1-4; D is ambiguous. CDR1 and CDR2 (germline): KGHSH, LQKENI. The CDR3 runs to 16 residues. Trimming stripped 4 bases from V and 0 bases from J, with 12 bases between. The entire variable domain, with the rest obtained from reference TRBV18 and TRBJ1-4, is as follows: NAGVMQNPRHLVRRRGQEARLRCSPMKGHSHVYWYRQLPEEGLKFMVYLQKENIIDESGMPKERFSAEFPKEGPSILRIQQVVRGDSAAYFCASSLRMVTTNEKLFFGSGTQLSVL.

The sample holds a few counts of this clonotype. A read error may be the cause here, since a much bigger clone is one base away. The gene calls are TRBV27 and TRBJ2-7, with 7 bases matching TRBD2. The germline V gene encodes CDR1 MNHEY and CDR2 SMNVEV (reference sequence). V was pared by 5 bases and J by 0 bases, with 4 bases of the junction left unmatched. The length of the CDR3 is 14 residues. CDR3 sequence reads: CASSLAASSYEQYF. CDR3 in DNA: TGTGCCAGCAGTCTAGCGGCTTCCTCCTACGAGCAGTACTTC.

The CDR3 is CASSHPDGSSGNTIYF. The CDR3 DNA is TGTGCCAGCAGCCATCCGGACGGGAGCTCTGGAAACACCATATATTTT. This sequence joins TRBV3-1 and TRBJ1-3; D unclear. V was shortened by 3 bases and J by 0 bases, with 12 bases between the two germline ends. The V gene's germline CDR1 is LGHDT and CDR2 YNNKEL (reference sequence). The CDR3 consists of 16 residues.

The gene calls are TRBV5-5 and TRBJ2-7; the D gene is possibly TRBD2 (5 bases). Trimming cost V 4 bases and J 4 bases, with 15 bases left between them. The CDR3 consists of 14 residues. The germline V gene encodes CDR1 SGHKS and CDR2 YYEKEE (reference sequence). The chain's CDR3 is CASSPSGTKYEQYF. The CDR3, as DNA: TGTGCCAGCAGCCCGTCGGGAACTAAGTACGAGCAGTACTTC.

This clonotype was observed at least ten times. The V gene is TRBV6-1, the J gene TRBJ2-4, with TRBD1 matching over 8 bases. From germline, CDR1 is MNHNS and CDR2 SASEGT. The CDR3 is 13 amino acids. V was clipped by 6 bases and J by 8 bases; unmatched bases: 6. CDR3 coding DNA: TGTGCCAGCAGGACAGGGGTGGGGGACATTCAGTACTTC. Its translation is CASRTGVGDIQYF.

This clonotype has just one count. This sequence may be a read error, since a much larger clone differs from it by one base. V usage is TRBV28 and J usage is TRBJ1-4; perhaps TRBD1 as D (6 bases). V was clipped by 10 bases and J by 5 bases, with 17 bases between them. Germline CDR1 and CDR2: MDHEN and SYDVKM. There are 14 residues in the CDR3. The CDR3 reads CATQFRGRNEKLFF. The CDR3 coding sequence is TGTGCCACCCAGTTTAGGGGGAGGAATGAAAAACTGTTTTTT.

The chain joins TRBV6-5 to TRBJ2-3; 7 nucleotides agree with TRBD2. Germline CDR1 reads MNHEY; CDR2 reads SVGAGI. J lost 2 bases, V lost 0 bases, and 17 bases had no gene match. The CDR3 loop spans 20 amino acids. CDR3 in amino acids: CASSYSISGLPRLNTDTQYF. For the CDR3, the DNA is TGTGCCAGCAGTTACTCGATCTCGGGACTACCACGCCTTAACACAGATACGCAGTATTTT.